Shown below are 23 T cell receptor beta chains from a single sample sequenced in a study of Ad26.COV2.S vaccination and SARS-CoV-2 variants. The table came from immunoSEQ multiplex PCR; TCRdb's copy has only in-frame clones and leaves some out. The sample includes about 350,000 clones, 75% to 90% seen only once; the top ten take around a tenth. Treatment reported: 19 received Ad26.COV2.S at low or high dose, single or two shots; roughly five received placebo; per-sample allocation not given. Following the first vaccine or placebo injection, samples were taken on day 63. This specimen was peripheral blood, taken in a trial of Ad26.COV2.S vaccine versus placebo. These receptors were taken from a person aged 18 to 65 who received the Ad26.COV2.S COVID-19 vaccine or a placebo.

With respect to this clone: The same CDR3 is also encoded by other DNA sequences in this sample. V gene TRBV10-3 combines with J gene TRBJ2-7; D is perhaps TRBD2 (6 bases). V lost 2 bases and J lost 0, with 14 bases in between. The CDR3 has 16 amino acids. CDR1 ENHRY and CDR2 SYGVKD come from the germline V gene. CDR3 residues: CAISEPGTSSSYEQYF. CDR3 nucleotides: TGTGCCATCAGTGAGCCTGGGACTTCGAGCTCCTACGAGCAGTACTTC.

About this clone itself: The junction departs from germline at one end; a sequencing error may be responsible. J is TRBJ1-2 and V is TRBV7-9; weak D call: TRBD1 (5 bases). The CDR3 has 11 amino acids. The germline gives CDR1 SEHNR, CDR2 FQNEAQ (reference sequence). The CDR3 DNA sequence: TGTGCCAGCAGCACAGGACCGGACTCGGCCTTC. This translates into CASSTGPDSAF.

The chain uses TRBV30 and TRBJ2-1; 8 bases fit TRBD2. Germline V lookup: CDR1 GTSNPN, CDR2 SVGIG (reference sequence). V lost 7 bases and J lost 4; bases outside the gene matches: 12. This CDR3 contains 15 residues. The CDR3 coding sequence is TGTGCCTTCTTTGGGGCTAGCGGGTTTTACAATGAGCAGTTCTTC. It is translated as CAFFGASGFYNEQFF.

The gene calls are TRBV6-2 or TRBV6-3 and TRBJ1-1; 8 bases fit TRBD1. Germline CDR1 MNHEY, CDR2 SVGEGT. This CDR3 comprises 14 residues. V dropped 4 bases and J dropped 5; count of bases not matched to a gene: 6. CDR3 in amino acids: CASSWTGLETEAFF. CDR3 sequence (DNA): TGTGCCAGCAGTTGGACAGGGCTTGAAACTGAAGCTTTCTTT.

CDR3: CATRTGPYNSPLHF. For the CDR3, the DNA is TGTGCCACCAGGACAGGTCCATATAATTCACCCCTCCACTTT. The chain combines TRBV6-5 with TRBJ1-6; 7 bases match TRBD1. V shed 10 bases and J 4 bases; nucleotides not matched to a gene: 7. This CDR3 contains 14 residues. Germline lookup yields CDR1 MNHEY and CDR2 SVGAGI.

As DNA, the CDR3 is TGTGCCAGCAGCTTGGTCGGTACCTACAATGAGCAGTTCTTC. Protein sequence: CASSLVGTYNEQFF. V usage is TRBV5-6 and J usage is TRBJ2-1, with D unclear. Trimming shortened V by 0 bases and J by 2 bases, and 6 bases separated the two germline ends. CDR3 length: 14 residues. Germline loops: CDR1 SGHDT, CDR2 YYEEEE.

The chain couples TRBV27 to TRBJ2-7, with D uncertain. Trimming cost V 6 bases and J 2 bases, with 20 bases left between them. CDR3 length equals 16 residues. Germline lookup yields CDR1 MNHEY and CDR2 SMNVEV (reference sequence). The CDR3: CASSPKYKGNPYEQYF. CDR3 nucleotides: TGTGCCAGCAGCCCAAAGTACAAGGGAAACCCCTACGAGCAGTACTTC.

This chain joins TRBV7-8 and TRBJ1-3, with TRBD1 matching over 8 bases. Germline V CDR1 and CDR2: SGHVS, FQNEAQ. The CDR3 contains 14 residues. V trimming: 3 bases; J trimming: 2 bases; junction bases outside the gene matches: 0. For the CDR3, the DNA is TGTGCCAGCAGCTTGGACAGGGCTGGAAACACCATATATTTT. Residues: CASSLDRAGNTIYF.

This chain uses TRBV10-2 with TRBJ2-5, with 13 nucleotides matching TRBD2. This CDR3 contains 15 residues. The V gene end was trimmed by 5 bases and the J gene end by 6 bases; junction bases not matched to a gene: 6. Germline values: CDR1 WSHSY, CDR2 SAAADI. CDR3 sequence (DNA): TGCGCCAGCAGTCTACTAGCGGGAGGGCCCAAGACCCAGTACTTC. Translation gives CASSLLAGGPKTQYF.

The chain is built from TRBV30 and TRBJ2-7, with D possibly matching TRBD2 (6 bases). Germline V gene data show CDR1 as GTSNPN and CDR2 as SVGIG (reference sequence). V was cut by 2 bases and J by 0 bases, with 14 bases left in between. The CDR3 is 15 residues long. As DNA, the CDR3 is TGTGCCTGGAGTTCAGGCGGGACGAGCTCCTACGAGCAGTACTTC. It specifies CAWSSGGTSSYEQYF.

Regarding this clone: Additional DNA sequences in this sample encode the identical CDR3. This chain joins TRBV18 and TRBJ1-3; D is uncertain. Looked up from germline, CDR1 is KGHSH and CDR2 is LQKENI. The CDR3 is made up of 14 amino acids. V lost 3 bases, J lost 2 bases, and 8 bases lay in between. Written as DNA, the CDR3 is TGTGCCAGCTCACCGGCGGTGGCTGGAAACACCATATATTTT. It encodes CASSPAVAGNTIYF. The full variable domain, its missing parts supplied by reference TRBV18 and TRBJ1-3, is NAGVMQNPRHLVRRRGQEARLRCSPMKGHSHVYWYRQLPEEGLKFMVYLQKENIIDESGMPKERFSAEFPKEGPSILRIQQVVRGDSAAYFCASSPAVAGNTIYFGEGSWLTVV.

This clone was detected once. This chain connects TRBV4-2 to TRBJ2-7, with 8 positions matching TRBD2. V shed 1 base, J shed 3 bases, and the junction held 5 bases outside the gene matches. The CDR3 covers 15 residues. Germline V gene data show CDR1 as LGHNA and CDR2 as YNFKEQ. The CDR3, as DNA: TGTGCCAGCAGCCAAGGAGCGGGAGCGGTCTACGAGCAGTACTTC. Its protein is CASSQGAGAVYEQYF.

The chain recombines TRBV7-8 with TRBJ2-7, with 9 bases aligning to TRBD1. With 5 bases clipped from V and 5 bases from J, the junction kept 13 bases outside the gene matches. The CDR3 has 16 amino acids. Germline CDR1 is SGHVS and CDR2 is FQNEAQ. In nucleotides, the CDR3 is TGTGCCAGCAGCCAGGGCAGAAGGACAGGGGATCACGAGCAGTACTTC. This sequence encodes CASSQGRRTGDHEQYF.

The chain recombines TRBV7-9 with TRBJ2-5, with TRBD2 matching 7 bases. Germline V gene sequence: CDR1 SEHNR, CDR2 FQNEAQ (reference sequence). V lost 6 bases and J lost 6; bases outside the gene matches: 10. This CDR3 comprises 14 residues. The DNA of the CDR3 is TGTGCCAGCAGTGGGACTCGGGGGGTACAGACCCAGTACTTC. Encoded protein: CASSGTRGVQTQYF.

The chain joins TRBV4-3 to TRBJ1-6; 8 nucleotides align to TRBD1. Trimming took 3 bases from V and 7 from J; bases not matched to a gene: 5. CDR3 length: 15 residues. The germline gives CDR1 LGHNA, CDR2 YSLEER. The CDR3 DNA follows: TGCGCCAGCAGCCAGGGACAGGCCCGCAATTCACCCCTCCACTTT. It codes for CASSQGQARNSPLHF.

The gene calls are TRBV13 and TRBJ2-7; D gene ambiguous. CDR1 and CDR2 (germline): PRHDT, FYEKMQ (reference sequence). CDR3 size: 14 residues. Trimming cost V 0 bases and J 5 bases, with 11 bases left between them. The CDR3: CASSLGTNRHEQYF. As DNA, the CDR3 is TGTGCCAGCAGCTTAGGCACGAACAGACACGAGCAGTACTTC.

The gene calls are TRBV18 and TRBJ1-2, with TRBD1 identical over 9 bases. The CDR3 has 16 amino acids. V lost 0 bases, J lost 8 bases, and 10 bases stayed unmatched. The germline V gene encodes CDR1 KGHSH and CDR2 LQKENI. Here the CDR3 DNA reads TGTGCCAGCTCACCACCTTTACAGGGGGCGAATGAGGGCTACACCTTC. This gives the protein CASSPPLQGANEGYTF. Full variable domain (remainder filled in from reference TRBV18 and TRBJ1-2): NAGVMQNPRHLVRRRGQEARLRCSPMKGHSHVYWYRQLPEEGLKFMVYLQKENIIDESGMPKERFSAEFPKEGPSILRIQQVVRGDSAAYFCASSPPLQGANEGYTFGSGTRLTVV.

The rearrangement links TRBV24-1 to TRBJ1-1; the D gene is possibly TRBD1 (5 bases). Germline assignment: CDR1 KGHDR and CDR2 SFDVKD. The CDR3 runs to 13 residues. Trimming left V 0 bases short and J 9 bases short, with 10 bases between. DNA of the CDR3: TGTGCCACCAGTGATTTGGTGGGGGGTCAAGCTTTCTTT. Translation: CATSDLVGGQAFF.

V usage is TRBV7-2 and J usage is TRBJ1-5, with D maybe TRBD1 (5 bases). Germline V gene sequence: CDR1 SGHTA, CDR2 FQGNSA. The CDR3 contains 16 residues. The V gene lost 5 bases and the J gene lost 2 bases, with 16 bases spanning the gap. The CDR3 nucleotides read TGTGCCAGCAGCGCTAGAGGGCCGGGGGGCAATCAGCCCCAGCATTTT. Its protein product is CASSARGPGGNQPQHF.

This sequence joins TRBV5-4 and TRBJ1-1; D is uncertain. Germline values: CDR1 SGHNT, CDR2 YYREEE (reference sequence). The germline V and J ends were trimmed by 5 bases and 2 bases, with 10 bases remaining between them. The CDR3 consists of 13 residues. The CDR3: CASSFSENTEAFF. For the CDR3, the DNA is TGTGCCAGCAGTTTCAGTGAAAACACTGAAGCTTTCTTT.

This clone was observed a few times. The chain recombines TRBV5-5 with TRBJ1-5; D unresolved. V lost 2 bases and J 5 bases, leaving 11 bases between the germline ends. The germline gives CDR1 SGHKS, CDR2 YYEKEE (reference sequence). The CDR3 sequence is 14 residues long. CDR3 nucleotide sequence: TGTGCCAGCAGCTTTCTGGGAACGGATCAGCCCCAGCATTTT. Residues: CASSFLGTDQPQHF.

This clone was counted a few times. The chain carries TRBV2 and TRBJ1-1, with D tentatively TRBD1 (5 bases). The CDR3 totals 14 residues. V was pared by 6 bases and J by 1 base, with 12 bases between. CDR1 is SNHLY, CDR2 FYNNEI, per germline. This CDR3 is CASRKETANTEAFF. The CDR3 DNA reads TGTGCCAGCAGGAAGGAGACAGCGAACACTGAAGCTTTCTTT.

The CDR3: CASSLYRGLYNEQFF. The CDR3 DNA is TGTGCCAGCAGTTTATACAGGGGCCTATACAATGAGCAGTTCTTC. The genes are TRBV28 and TRBJ2-1; TRBD1 aligns across 7 bases. The V gene end was trimmed by 1 base and the J gene end by 4 bases; junction bases not matched to a gene: 4. CDR3 length equals 15 residues. Germline-derived CDR1 and CDR2 are MDHEN and SYDVKM.